A selection of T cell receptor beta chains follows, all from one sample in a study of shared clonotypes between healthy human individuals. Method: immunoSEQ multiplex PCR; TCRdb's copy keeps in-frame clones and lacks some. The sample has roughly 1,000,000 clones; about four fifths are singletons. The sample taken for sequencing was memory CD4+ T cells from PBMCs. Receptors originate from a young man in good health. Some clones in this sample may be carry-over from other donors' samples. Each CDR3 is given with its conserved first and last residue. The order of the fields is clone size, V gene, D gene, J gene, CDR3 DNA, CDR3 protein. A D gene is named only where the DNA matches it firmly. Size tells how often a clone was seen (once, few, many) or the class of an expanded clone, and some rows leave it out.

abundance: -
v_gene: TRBV14
d_gene: -
j_gene: TRBJ1-2
CDR3nt: TGTGCCAGCAGCCAAGATAAATTCAGGGGCTACACCTTC
CDR3aa: CASSQDKFRGYTF

abundance: -
v_gene: TRBV27
d_gene: -
j_gene: TRBJ1-5
CDR3nt: TGTGCCAGCCCCAGGGGCCCCCATAGCAATCAGCCCCAGCATTTT
CDR3aa: CASPRGPHSNQPQHF

abundance: -
v_gene: TRBV9
d_gene: -
j_gene: TRBJ2-3
CDR3nt: TGTGCCAGCAGCGTAGCCCAACAGCAAGATACGCAGTATTTT
CDR3aa: CASSVAQQQDTQYF

abundance: -
v_gene: TRBV10-3
d_gene: TRBD1
j_gene: TRBJ1-2
CDR3nt: TGTGCCATCAGTGGAGGGGGCGTCTATGGCTACACCTTC
CDR3aa: CAISGGGVYGYTF

abundance: -
v_gene: TRBV28
d_gene: TRBD2
j_gene: TRBJ2-3
CDR3nt: TGTGCCAGCAGGACCGGGGGGGCCTGGGATACGCAGTATTTT
CDR3aa: CASRTGGAWDTQYF

abundance: -
v_gene: TRBV15
d_gene: TRBD1
j_gene: TRBJ1-6
CDR3nt: TGTGCCACCAGCACCGAATGGACAGGGGGCGGTCCACCCCTCCACTTT
CDR3aa: CATSTEWTGGGPPLHF

abundance: many
v_gene: TRBV29-1
d_gene: -
j_gene: TRBJ2-3
CDR3nt: TGCAGGGCCTCCGGGAGTTTTTCGGATACGCAGTATTTT
CDR3aa: CRASGSFSDTQYF

abundance: few
v_gene: TRBV18
d_gene: TRBD1
j_gene: TRBJ2-7
CDR3nt: TGTGCCAGCTCACCATCCGGACAGGGATCCTACGAGCAGTACTTC
CDR3aa: CASSPSGQGSYEQYF

abundance: -
v_gene: TRBV11-2
d_gene: -
j_gene: TRBJ2-3
CDR3nt: TGTGCCACGAAGACAGGCCGGGGGATAAGTTCAGATACGCAGTATTTT
CDR3aa: CATKTGRGISSDTQYF

abundance: few
v_gene: TRBV2
d_gene: TRBD1
j_gene: TRBJ1-5
CDR3nt: TGTGCCAGCAACCCGGGACAGGGCTGGCAGCCCCAGCATTTT
CDR3aa: CASNPGQGWQPQHF

abundance: -
v_gene: TRBV7-9
d_gene: TRBD2
j_gene: TRBJ2-5
CDR3nt: TGTGCCAGCAGCTCCACCCCGGGACTAGAGTTATCGTTTGAGACCCAGTACTTC
CDR3aa: CASSSTPGLELSFETQYF

abundance: -
v_gene: TRBV11-2
d_gene: TRBD2
j_gene: TRBJ2-7
CDR3nt: TGTGCCAGCAGCCCCAGGCTAGCGGGAGAAACCGTCTACGAGCAGTACTTC
CDR3aa: CASSPRLAGETVYEQYF

abundance: -
v_gene: TRBV13
d_gene: -
j_gene: TRBJ1-4
CDR3nt: TGTGCCAGCAGCTTAGCGGGGGATCTTAATGAAAAACTGTTTTTT
CDR3aa: CASSLAGDLNEKLFF

abundance: -
v_gene: TRBV10-3
d_gene: TRBD2
j_gene: TRBJ2-1
CDR3nt: TGTGCCATCAGTCTACTAGCGGGAGAGTACAATGAGCAGTTCTTC
CDR3aa: CAISLLAGEYNEQFF

abundance: -
v_gene: TRBV6-1
d_gene: TRBD1
j_gene: TRBJ1-1
CDR3nt: TGTGCCAGCACCGGGACAGTAATGAACACTGAAGCTTTCTTT
CDR3aa: CASTGTVMNTEAFF